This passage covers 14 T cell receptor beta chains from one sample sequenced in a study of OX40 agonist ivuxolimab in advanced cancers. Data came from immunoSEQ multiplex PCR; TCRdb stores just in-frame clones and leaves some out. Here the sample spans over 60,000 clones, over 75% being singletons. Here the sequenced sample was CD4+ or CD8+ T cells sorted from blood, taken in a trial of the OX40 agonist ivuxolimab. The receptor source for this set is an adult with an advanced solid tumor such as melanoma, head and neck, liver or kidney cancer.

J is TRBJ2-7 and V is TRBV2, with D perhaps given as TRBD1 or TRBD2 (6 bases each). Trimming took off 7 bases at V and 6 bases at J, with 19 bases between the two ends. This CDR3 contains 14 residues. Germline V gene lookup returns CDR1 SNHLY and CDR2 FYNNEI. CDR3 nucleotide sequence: TGTGCCAGCAACCTGAATGGGGGGCTGGGCGAGCAGTACTTC. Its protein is CASNLNGGLGEQYF.

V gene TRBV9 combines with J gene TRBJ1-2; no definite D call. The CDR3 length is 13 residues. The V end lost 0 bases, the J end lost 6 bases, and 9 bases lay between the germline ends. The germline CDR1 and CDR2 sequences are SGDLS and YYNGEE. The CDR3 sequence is CASSVVPPHGYTF. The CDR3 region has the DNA TGTGCCAGCAGCGTAGTCCCACCCCATGGCTACACCTTC.

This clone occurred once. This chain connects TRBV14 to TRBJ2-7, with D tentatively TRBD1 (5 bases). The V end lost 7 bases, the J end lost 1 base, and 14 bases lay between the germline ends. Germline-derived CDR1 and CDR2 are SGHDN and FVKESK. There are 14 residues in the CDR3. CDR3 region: CASTPWAGSYEQYF. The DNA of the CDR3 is TGTGCCAGCACCCCATGGGCAGGGTCCTACGAGCAGTACTTC.

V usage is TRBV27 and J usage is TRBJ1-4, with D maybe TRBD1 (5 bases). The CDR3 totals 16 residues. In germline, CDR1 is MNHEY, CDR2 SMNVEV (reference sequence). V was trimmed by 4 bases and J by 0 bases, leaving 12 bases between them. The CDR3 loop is CASSSGFSATNEKLFF. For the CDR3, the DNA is TGTGCCAGCAGTTCAGGGTTTAGTGCAACTAATGAAAAACTGTTTTTT.

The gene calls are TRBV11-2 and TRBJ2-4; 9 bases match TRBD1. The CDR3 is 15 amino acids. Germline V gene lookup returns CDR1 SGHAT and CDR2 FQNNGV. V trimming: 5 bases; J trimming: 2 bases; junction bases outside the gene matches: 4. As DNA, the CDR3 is TGTGCCAGCAGCCCGGGACAGGGCTCCAAAAACATTCAGTACTTC. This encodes CASSPGQGSKNIQYF.

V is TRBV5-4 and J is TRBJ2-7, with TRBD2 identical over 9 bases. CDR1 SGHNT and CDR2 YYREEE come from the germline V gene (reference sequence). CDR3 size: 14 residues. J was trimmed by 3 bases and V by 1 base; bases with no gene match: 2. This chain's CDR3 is CASSLRGGGYEQYF. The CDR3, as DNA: TGTGCCAGCAGCTTGCGCGGGGGGGGCTACGAGCAGTACTTC.

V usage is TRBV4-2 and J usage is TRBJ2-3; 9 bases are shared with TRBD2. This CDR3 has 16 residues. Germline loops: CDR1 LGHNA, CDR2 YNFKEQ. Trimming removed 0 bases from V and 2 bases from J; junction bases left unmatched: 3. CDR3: CASSQESGGNTDTQYF. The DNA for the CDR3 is TGTGCCAGCAGCCAAGAAAGCGGGGGGAACACAGATACGCAGTATTTT.

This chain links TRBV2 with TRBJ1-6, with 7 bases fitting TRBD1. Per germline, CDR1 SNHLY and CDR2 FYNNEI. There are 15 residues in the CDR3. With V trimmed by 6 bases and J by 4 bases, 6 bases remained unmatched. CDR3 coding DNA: TGTGCCAGCAGCCGGGACAGTACATATAATTCACCCCTCCACTTT. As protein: CASSRDSTYNSPLHF.

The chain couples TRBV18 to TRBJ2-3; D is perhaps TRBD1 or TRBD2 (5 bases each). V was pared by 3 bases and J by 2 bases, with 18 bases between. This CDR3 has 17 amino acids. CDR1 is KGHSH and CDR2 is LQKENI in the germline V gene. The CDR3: CASSPTGDGRDTDTQYF. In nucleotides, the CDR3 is TGTGCCAGCTCACCCACCGGGGACGGAAGAGACACAGATACGCAGTATTTT.

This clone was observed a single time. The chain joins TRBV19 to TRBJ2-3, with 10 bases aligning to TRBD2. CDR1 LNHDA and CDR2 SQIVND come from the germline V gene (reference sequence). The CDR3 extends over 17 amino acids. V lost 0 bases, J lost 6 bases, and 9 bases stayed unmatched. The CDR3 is CASSIEASGGPGDTQYF. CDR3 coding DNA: TGTGCCAGTAGTATAGAGGCTAGCGGGGGACCAGGGGATACGCAGTATTTT. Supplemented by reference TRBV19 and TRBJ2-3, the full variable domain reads DGGITQSPKYLFRKEGQNVTLSCEQNLNHDAMYWYRQDPGQGLRLIYYSQIVNDFQKGDIAEGYSVSREKKESFPLTVTSAQKNPTAFYLCASSIEASGGPGDTQYFGPGTRLTVL.

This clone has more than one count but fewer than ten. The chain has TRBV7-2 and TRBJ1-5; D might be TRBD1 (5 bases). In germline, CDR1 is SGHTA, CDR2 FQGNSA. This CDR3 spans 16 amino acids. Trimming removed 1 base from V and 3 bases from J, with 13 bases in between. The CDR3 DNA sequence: TGTGCCAGCAGCTTAGTCACAGGAAGCCACAATCAGCCCCAGCATTTT. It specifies CASSLVTGSHNQPQHF.

The CDR3 sequence is CASSYTPGSANTEAFF. The DNA of the CDR3 is TGTGCCAGCAGTTACACCCCCGGGAGCGCGAACACTGAAGCTTTCTTT. J is TRBJ1-1 and V is TRBV6-5; D is ambiguous. The length of the CDR3 is 16 residues. CDR1 and CDR2 from the germline V gene are MNHEY and SVGAGI. V was trimmed by 2 bases and J by 1 base, leaving 14 bases between them.

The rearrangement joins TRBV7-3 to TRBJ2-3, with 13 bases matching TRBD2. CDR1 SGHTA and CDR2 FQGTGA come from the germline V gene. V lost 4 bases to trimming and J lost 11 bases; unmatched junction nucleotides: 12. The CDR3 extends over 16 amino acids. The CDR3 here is CASSSRTSGGPRGQYF. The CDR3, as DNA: TGTGCCAGCAGCTCGCGGACTAGCGGGGGCCCACGGGGGCAGTATTTT.

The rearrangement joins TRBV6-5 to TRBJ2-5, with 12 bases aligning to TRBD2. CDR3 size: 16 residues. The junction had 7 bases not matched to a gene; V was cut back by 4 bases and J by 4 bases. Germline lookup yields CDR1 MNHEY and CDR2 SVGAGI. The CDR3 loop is CASSLTSGGLGETQYF. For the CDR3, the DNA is TGTGCCAGCAGTTTAACTAGCGGGGGGCTGGGAGAGACCCAGTACTTC.